The sequence of this T cell receptor beta chain was determined in a study of T cell clones after liver transplantation. Across the study: Pre-transplant mixed lymphocyte reactions yielded third-party-reactive TCRbeta sequences as comparators for graft-donor-reactive sequences. Three of eight recipients were HCV-positive; others had non-autoimmune, non-viral indications.

Unstimulated PBMCs were sorted into CD3+CD4+ and CD3+CD8+ populations. For this clone: Its antigen is undetermined.

Clones were read by immunoSEQ multiplex PCR, and TCRdb kept only the in-frame ones, dropping some. This sample has around 110,000 clones; approximately 90% occur once, and the top ten carry 0.65% to 0.95%. Findings and limits, study-wide: A larger donor-reactive than third-party decline suggested partial antigen-specific deletion.

This specimen consisted of CD4+ T cells from blood, obtained 12 months after liver transplant. The receptor comes from a human patient who received a liver transplant. Some of the T cells may derive from the graft donor.

The CDR3 sequence: CASSLVESYNEQFF. In DNA, the CDR3 is TGTGCCAGCAGCTTGGTAGAATCCTACAATGAGCAGTTCTTC. V usage is TRBV11-2 and J usage is TRBJ2-1; D ambiguous. This CDR3 is 14 amino acids long. The V and J ends lost 3 bases and 1 base respectively, with 7 bases between them. Looked up from germline, CDR1 is SGHAT and CDR2 is FQNNGV. The full variable domain, in which reference TRBV11-2 and TRBJ2-1 provide the parts outside the CDR3, is EAGVAQSPRYKIIEKRQSVAFWCNPISGHATLYWYQQILGQGPKLLIQFQNNGVVDDSQLPKDRFSAERLKGVDSTLKIQPAKLEDSAVYLCASSLVESYNEQFFGPGTRLTVL.